The 32 T cell receptor beta chains in this list originate from one sample, sequenced in a study of cytomegalovirus exposure and HLA in healthy donors. It was with 60 Vbeta and 13 Jbeta primers that the PCR ran. Measured with immunoSEQ multiplex PCR; TCRdb has only the in-frame clones, and not every one. The sample carries approximately 73,000 clones, 60% to 70% recorded once. The sample consisted of PBMCs. The receptors come from a man between 25 and 39 years old in good health and CMV-seropositive.

This chain uses TRBV4-1 with TRBJ2-7; 7 nucleotides match TRBD2. The CDR3 length is 18 residues. Germline CDR1 and CDR2: MGHRA and YSYEKL. Trimming removed 3 bases from V and 1 base from J; junction bases left unmatched: 15. Here the CDR3 DNA reads TGCGCCAGCAGCCAGGGGAGGGCAAGCCAAGGGAGGTCCTACGAGCAGTACTTC. Residues: CASSQGRASQGRSYEQYF.

The rearrangement links TRBV4-2 to TRBJ1-2; 7 bases fit TRBD1. CDR3 size: 15 residues. V shed 0 bases, J shed 8 bases, and the junction held 9 bases outside the gene matches. The V gene's germline CDR1 is LGHNA and CDR2 YNFKEQ. The CDR3 here is CASSQDWGQSRGYTF. CDR3 nucleotide sequence: TGTGCCAGCAGCCAAGATTGGGGACAGTCAAGAGGCTACACCTTC.

The chain recombines TRBV19 with TRBJ2-2, with TRBD1 as a possible D gene (6 bases). Germline assignment: CDR1 LNHDA and CDR2 SQIVND (reference sequence). V lost 6 bases and J lost 4, with 15 bases in between. The CDR3 totals 15 residues. CDR3 protein: CASRLQGLGTGELFF. The CDR3, as DNA: TGTGCCAGTAGGCTACAGGGTCTCGGCACCGGGGAGCTGTTTTTT.

This chain joins TRBV6-5 and TRBJ1-2; TRBD1 might be the D (5 bases). This CDR3 spans 12 amino acids. CDR1 MNHEY and CDR2 SVGAGI come from the germline V gene. V was pared by 8 bases and J by 7 bases, with 14 bases between. CDR3 in DNA: TGTGCCAGCCTAGGGGTTTCGGGTGGCTACACCTTC. Translation gives CASLGVSGGYTF.

This sequence joins TRBV28 and TRBJ2-1, with 8 bases identical to TRBD1. Per germline, CDR1 MDHEN and CDR2 SYDVKM. After removal of 8 bases from V and 0 bases from J, the junction contained 12 bases not matched to a gene. The CDR3 is 17 residues long. The CDR3 loop is CASYLGTGPSSYNEQFF. The CDR3 DNA sequence: TGTGCCAGCTATCTCGGGACAGGTCCTAGCTCCTACAATGAGCAGTTCTTC. The full variable domain, with the rest looked up from reference TRBV28 and TRBJ2-1, is DVKVTQSSRYLVKRTGEKVFLECVQDMDHENMFWYRQDPGLGLRLIYFSYDVKMKEKGDIPEGYSVSREKKERFSLILESASTNQTSMYLCASYLGTGPSSYNEQFFGPGTRLTVL.

The V gene is TRBV27, the J gene TRBJ2-1; possibly TRBD2 for D (5 bases). This CDR3 region has 11 residues. Trimming took 10 bases from V and 8 from J, leaving 12 bases between them. Looked up from germline, CDR1 is MNHEY and CDR2 is SMNVEV (reference sequence). The CDR3 is CATLTSHEQFF. In nucleotides, the CDR3 is TGTGCCACCCTAACTAGTCATGAGCAGTTCTTC.

The V call is TRBV10-1, the J call TRBJ2-5; perhaps TRBD2 as D (5 bases). TRBJ2-7 explains the end of the DNA better; the J call may be wrong. The germline gives CDR1 WNHNN, CDR2 SYGVQD (reference sequence). This CDR3 contains 13 residues. As DNA, the CDR3 is TGCGCCAGCAGTGAAGGAGGATCGTACGAGCAGTACTTC. This encodes CASSEGGSYEQYF.

The chain is built from TRBV29-1 and TRBJ1-3; 9 bases agree with TRBD1. The junction had 5 bases not matched to a gene; V was cut back by 4 bases and J by 4 bases. The CDR3 loop spans 14 amino acids. Looked up from germline, CDR1 is SQVTM and CDR2 is ANQGSEA. The CDR3 bases are TGCAGCGTTGGGAGGACAGGGGAGGGAAACACCATATATTTT. Translating gives CSVGRTGEGNTIYF.

V gene TRBV5-7 combines with J gene TRBJ2-2; 8 bases align to TRBD2. TRBV5-7 is reported as an ORF; its role is uncertain. The CDR3 runs to 19 residues. Trimming cost V 2 bases and J 4 bases; bases outside gene matches: 16. The chain's CDR3 is CASSLTSESGSGVTGELFF. The CDR3 region has the DNA TGTGCCAGCAGCTTAACCTCCGAAAGCGGGAGTGGTGTCACCGGGGAGCTGTTTTTT.

This clone was seen only once. The chain has TRBV28 and TRBJ2-7; 10 nucleotides align to TRBD2. The V gene's germline CDR1 is MDHEN and CDR2 SYDVKM. CDR3 length equals 16 residues. The V gene end was trimmed by 5 bases and the J gene end by 2 bases; junction bases not matched to a gene: 9. The CDR3 region has the DNA TGTGCCAGCAGTCCGTTGACTAGCGGGTTGACCTACGAGCAGTACTTC. Amino acid sequence: CASSPLTSGLTYEQYF.

The chain recombines TRBV11-2 with TRBJ1-2; possible D gene TRBD1, 6 bases. Trimming removed 5 bases at V and 8 bases at J, with 15 bases between. The CDR3 has 13 amino acids. Looked up from germline, CDR1 is SGHAT and CDR2 is FQNNGV. The CDR3 spells CASSTGTPGGYTF. The DNA of the CDR3 is TGTGCCAGCAGCACCGGGACACCGGGAGGCTACACCTTC.

The V gene is TRBV5-1, the J gene TRBJ1-1; D is undetermined. Between the trimmed V and J ends, which lost 4 bases and 0 bases, there was a span of 10 bases. The CDR3 loop spans 14 amino acids. The germline V gene encodes CDR1 SGHRS and CDR2 YFSETQ. The chain's CDR3 is CASSANSVNTEAFF. The CDR3 DNA follows: TGCGCCAGCAGCGCAAACAGTGTGAACACTGAAGCTTTCTTT.

The chain has TRBV19 and TRBJ2-1; D is possibly TRBD1 (5 bases). This CDR3 contains 12 residues. Germline loops: CDR1 LNHDA, CDR2 SQIVND (reference sequence). Deletions cut 5 bases from V and 7 bases from J, with 9 bases between. The CDR3 DNA follows: TGTGCCAGTAGTGCCAGGGAAAATGAGCAGTTCTTC. Protein product: CASSARENEQFF. The whole variable domain, remainder taken from reference TRBV19 and TRBJ2-1, is DGGITQSPKYLFRKEGQNVTLSCEQNLNHDAMYWYRQDPGQGLRLIYYSQIVNDFQKGDIAEGYSVSREKKESFPLTVTSAQKNPTAFYLCASSARENEQFFGPGTRLTVL.

The sample holds one count of this clone. The chain employs TRBV6-1 and TRBJ2-1, with D perhaps matching TRBD2 (5 bases). The V end lost 4 bases, the J end lost 12 bases, and 19 bases lay between the germline ends. The CDR3 contains 14 residues. Germline CDR1 is MNHNS and CDR2 is SASEGT. In nucleotides, the CDR3 is TGTGCCAGCAGTGGCCTGGCGGGTCGCCAGGCGCAGTTCTTC. It codes for CASSGLAGRQAQFF.

This clone was counted a few times. The chain has TRBV5-6 and TRBJ2-5; D is possibly TRBD1 or TRBD2 (5 bases each). The J call is doubtful: the DNA matches TRBJ2-7 better. The germline CDR1 and CDR2 sequences are SGHDT and YYEEEE. The CDR3 is 12 amino acids. CDR3 amino acids: CASSGFGGEQYF. CDR3 DNA sequence: TGTGCCAGCAGCGGATTTGGGGGCGAGCAGTACTTC.

The chain employs TRBV27 and TRBJ2-2; 15 nucleotides align to TRBD2. The germline V gene has CDR1 MNHEY and CDR2 SMNVEV (reference sequence). This CDR3 has 17 amino acids. Losses at the gene ends were 3 bases for V and 5 bases for J; bases not matched to a gene: 4. The CDR3 here is CASSFWTSGGGTGELFF. CDR3 nucleotide sequence: TGTGCCAGCAGTTTTTGGACTAGCGGGGGGGGGACCGGGGAGCTGTTTTTT.

V is TRBV7-6 and J is TRBJ2-2, with D possibly TRBD2 on 5 matching bases. This CDR3 has 12 amino acids. V lost 5 bases, J lost 6 bases, and 7 bases lay in between. The V gene's germline CDR1 is SGHVS and CDR2 FNYEAQ. CDR3 protein: CASSPGAGELFF. The CDR3 bases are TGTGCCAGCAGCCCCGGGGCCGGGGAGCTGTTTTTT.

This clone appeared a few times. The genes are TRBV19 and TRBJ2-2; the D gene is possibly TRBD1 (6 bases). The CDR3 spans 13 residues. Germline assignment: CDR1 LNHDA and CDR2 SQIVND (reference sequence). Trimming cost V 6 bases and J 5 bases, with 10 bases left between them. The CDR3 reads CASRIQGTGELFF. In DNA form, the CDR3 reads TGTGCCAGTAGGATACAGGGAACCGGGGAGCTGTTTTTT.

This chain uses TRBV2 with TRBJ2-1; 9 bases are a match to TRBD1. CDR3 length equals 14 residues. Trimming at V came to 3 bases and at J to 7 bases, leaving 4 bases not matched to a gene. Per germline, CDR1 SNHLY and CDR2 FYNNEI. CDR3 in DNA: TGTGCCAGCAGTGATAGGACAGGGGTTAATGAGCAGTTCTTC. It codes for CASSDRTGVNEQFF.

The V call is TRBV4-2, the J call TRBJ2-1; perhaps TRBD2 as D (6 bases). This CDR3 region has 14 residues. Trimming left V 1 base short and J 4 bases short, with 8 bases between. Germline assignment: CDR1 LGHNA and CDR2 YNFKEQ. CDR3 bases: TGTGCCAGCAGCCAAGGGGGGGATTACAATGAGCAGTTCTTC. Protein product: CASSQGGDYNEQFF.

The J gene is TRBJ2-6, the V gene TRBV7-2; D is uncertain. The CDR3 is 14 residues long. V was trimmed by 3 bases and J by 3 bases, leaving 6 bases between them. CDR1 is SGHTA, CDR2 FQGNSA, per germline. The DNA for the CDR3 is TGTGCCAGCAGCTTTCCTGTTGGGGCCAACGTCCTGACTTTC. It encodes CASSFPVGANVLTF. The full variable domain, its missing parts supplied by reference TRBV7-2 and TRBJ2-6, is GAGVSQSPSNKVTEKGKDVELRCDPISGHTALYWYRQSLGQGLEFLIYFQGNSAPDKSGLPSDRFSAERTGGSVSTLTIQRTQQEDSAVYLCASSFPVGANVLTFGAGSRLTVL.

This clone was observed a few times. The CDR3 region is CASSGSPDSYNEQFF. The DNA of the CDR3 is TGTGCCAGCAGCGGGTCTCCGGACAGTTACAATGAGCAGTTCTTC. V usage is TRBV2 and J usage is TRBJ2-1, with D possibly being TRBD1 (6 bases). V was clipped by 6 bases and J by 4 bases, with 16 bases between them. The CDR3 spans 15 residues. Germline V CDR1 and CDR2: SNHLY, FYNNEI.

V and J are TRBV10-3 and TRBJ1-2; 9 positions match TRBD1. CDR3 size: 14 residues. The trim removed 10 bases at V and 4 bases at J, leaving 10 bases unmatched. CDR1 ENHRY and CDR2 SYGVKD come from the germline V gene. The CDR3 DNA reads TGTGCCACCTCACAGGGGGCCCTACTCTATGGCTACACCTTC. Amino acid sequence: CATSQGALLYGYTF.

V usage is TRBV13 and J usage is TRBJ2-5; TRBD2 matches at 10 bases. This CDR3 is built from 15 residues. V shed 0 bases, J shed 3 bases, and the junction held 1 base outside the gene matches. Germline V CDR1 and CDR2: PRHDT, FYEKMQ (reference sequence). The CDR3 DNA is TGTGCCAGCAGCTTAGGACTAGCGGGGAAAGAGACCCAGTACTTC. Protein product: CASSLGLAGKETQYF.

V and J are TRBV5-1 and TRBJ2-1; no clear D. The CDR3 is made up of 13 amino acids. Germline V lookup: CDR1 SGHRS, CDR2 YFSETQ. Trimming cost V 0 bases and J 9 bases, with 10 bases left between them. CDR3 loop: CASSLDEAREQFF. In nucleotides, the CDR3 is TGCGCCAGCAGCTTGGACGAGGCGCGTGAGCAGTTCTTC. The variable domain in full, with the rest retrieved from reference TRBV5-1 and TRBJ2-1, is KAGVTQTPRYLIKTRGQQVTLSCSPISGHRSVSWYQQTPGQGLQFLFEYFSETQRNKGNFPGRFSGRQFSNSRSEMNVSTLELGDSALYLCASSLDEAREQFFGPGTRLTVL.

Points on this clone: Other DNA sequences from this sample encode an identical CDR3 as well. The rearrangement uses TRBV15 and TRBJ1-1; D may be TRBD1 (6 bases). Trimming left V 0 bases short and J 4 bases short, with 9 bases between. Per the germline V gene, CDR1 is LNHNV and CDR2 is YYDKDF (reference sequence). The CDR3 is 14 residues long. The CDR3 coding sequence is TGTGCCACCAGCAGAGACAGGGGCGGCACTGAAGCTTTCTTT. Its translation: CATSRDRGGTEAFF.

V is TRBV10-3 and J is TRBJ2-7; D perhaps matches TRBD1 (6 bases). V gave up 3 bases and J gave up 1 base, with 10 bases separating them. CDR1 is ENHRY, CDR2 SYGVKD, per germline. CDR3 length: 14 residues. The CDR3 here is CAISETGRSYEQYF. The CDR3 DNA reads as TGTGCCATCAGTGAAACAGGGCGGTCCTACGAGCAGTACTTC.

The rearrangement uses TRBV9 and TRBJ1-2; the D is unclear. The ends were cut back, 3 bases at V and 2 bases at J, with 5 bases in the middle. CDR1 is SGDLS, CDR2 YYNGEE, per germline. This CDR3 is built from 12 residues. The CDR3, as DNA: TGTGCCAGCAGCGAGGAGAACTATGGCTACACCTTC. This translates into CASSEENYGYTF.

This clone came up a few times. The chain carries TRBV28 and TRBJ1-5, with D perhaps matching TRBD1 (6 bases). The V end was cut by 3 bases, the J end by 6 bases, with 15 bases between. The CDR3 length is 15 residues. Germline CDR1 MDHEN, CDR2 SYDVKM. The DNA for the CDR3 is TGTGCCAGCAGTTTTCAGGGGCAGGGTATTCAGCCCCAGCATTTT. Protein product: CASSFQGQGIQPQHF.

The chain carries TRBV6-1 and TRBJ1-1, with 8 bases aligning to TRBD1. The CDR3 sequence is 14 residues long. The ends lost 5 bases at V and 4 bases at J; junction bases unmatched: 6. From germline, CDR1 is MNHNS and CDR2 SASEGT. CDR3 sequence: CASSRQGQVTEAFF. CDR3 nucleotide sequence: TGTGCCAGCAGTAGACAGGGACAGGTCACTGAAGCTTTCTTT.

CDR3 amino acids: CASSLVVAGGYGGNEQFF. The CDR3 DNA follows: TGCGCCAGCAGCTTGGTAGTAGCGGGGGGCTATGGAGGGAATGAGCAGTTCTTC. This chain uses TRBV5-1 with TRBJ2-1; 10 bases match TRBD2. Losses at the gene ends were 0 bases for V and 7 bases for J; bases not matched to a gene: 13. The CDR3 runs 18 residues. Germline loops: CDR1 SGHRS, CDR2 YFSETQ. The complete variable domain, with remaining parts taken from reference TRBV5-1 and TRBJ2-1, reads KAGVTQTPRYLIKTRGQQVTLSCSPISGHRSVSWYQQTPGQGLQFLFEYFSETQRNKGNFPGRFSGRQFSNSRSEMNVSTLELGDSALYLCASSLVVAGGYGGNEQFFGPGTRLTVL.

The chain joins TRBV2 to TRBJ2-5; D gene unclear. The CDR3 runs to 14 residues. V lost 4 bases to trimming and J lost 5 bases, with 14 bases between them. Looked up from germline, CDR1 is SNHLY and CDR2 is FYNNEI. CDR3 sequence: CASSAEGDRETQYF. In DNA, the CDR3 is TGTGCCAGCAGTGCGGAAGGAGATCGGGAGACCCAGTACTTC.